These T cell receptor beta chains were read from a single sample in a study of blood T cells in healthy people across ages. TCRdb reprocessed the 5' RACE reads with MiXCR, giving one entry per CDR3 protein. The data show approximately 1,700,000 distinct CDR3 sequences, about 39% seen once. The sequencing sample was made of blood. All receptors come from a human donor in good health. The CDR3 runs from the conserved cysteine through the conserved F or W. D genes are given only for firm matches. Clone size is shown for a subset of rows, as once, few, many or a class of expanded clone.

d_call,j_call,v_call,clone_size,cdr3_aa,cdr3_nt
TRBD1,TRBJ2-7,TRBV6-2/TRBV6-3,many,CASSYSGGSSYEQYF,TGTGCCAGCAGTTACTCAGGGGGCAGCTCCTACGAGCAGTACTTC
-,TRBJ2-3,TRBV20-1,many,CSARTADTQYF,TGCAGTGCTCGAACAGCAGATACGCAGTATTTT
-,TRBJ2-5,TRBV18,few,CASSLTDGETQYF,TGTGCCAGCTCACTTACGGACGGGGAGACCCAGTACTTC
-,TRBJ2-5,TRBV7-2,-,CASSWQGNRETQYF,TGTGCCAGCAGCTGGCAGGGAAATCGGGAGACCCAGTACTTC
-,TRBJ1-2,TRBV6-2/TRBV6-3,-,CASSYSAGIFASYGYTF,TGTGCCAGCAGTTACTCGGCGGGGATCTTCGCTAGCTATGGCTACACCTTC
-,TRBJ1-1,TRBV29-1,few,CSVMIRETEAFF,TGCAGCGTCATGATCCGCGAGACTGAAGCTTTCTTT
-,TRBJ2-1,TRBV12-5,few,CASGLVSSQVHNEQFF,TGTGCTAGTGGTTTGGTATCGTCGCAGGTTCACAATGAGCAGTTCTTC
TRBD1,TRBJ2-3,TRBV12-3/TRBV12-4,once,CASSRGLGGTDTQYF,TGTGCCAGCAGTAGGGGGCTTGGAGGCACAGATACGCAGTATTTT
-,TRBJ2-1,TRBV27,-,CASSSSHYNEQFF,TGTGCCAGCAGCTCCTCTCATTACAATGAGCAGTTCTTC
TRBD2,TRBJ2-1,TRBV5-6,-,CASSPRTSGGAVDEQFF,TGTGCCAGCAGCCCAAGGACTAGCGGGGGGGCTGTGGATGAGCAGTTCTTC
TRBD2,TRBJ2-1,TRBV6-5,few,CASSYSGGFEQFF,TGTGCCAGCAGCTATAGCGGGGGCTTTGAGCAGTTCTTC
-,TRBJ2-1,TRBV6-2/TRBV6-3,-,CASREVSYNEQFF,TGTGCCAGCAGGGAGGTCTCCTACAATGAGCAGTTCTTC
-,TRBJ2-1,TRBV4-3,-,CASSQEVWPATRYNEQFF,TGCGCCAGCAGCCAAGAAGTTTGGCCGGCGACCCGCTACAATGAGCAGTTCTTC
-,TRBJ1-2,TRBV4-3,-,CASSQYRGTYGYTF,TGCGCCAGCAGCCAATACCGGGGAACCTATGGCTACACCTTC
TRBD2,TRBJ2-5,TRBV6-2/TRBV6-3,many,CASSSGGDVETQYF,TGTGCCAGCAGCTCCGGGGGGGACGTAGAGACCCAGTACTTC
-,TRBJ1-2,TRBV15,-,CATSRDRVVYGYTF,TGTGCCACCAGCAGAGATCGGGTGGTCTATGGCTACACCTTC
TRBD2,TRBJ2-1,TRBV7-9,few,CASSPLTGGYNEQFF,TGTGCCAGCAGCCCTTTGACCGGGGGGTACAATGAGCAGTTCTTC
-,TRBJ1-2,TRBV4-3,-,CASSQDLGWDLGGYTF,TGCGCCAGCAGCCAAGATCTCGGTTGGGACCTCGGTGGCTACACCTTC
-,TRBJ1-2,TRBV20-1,-,CRAKTANYGYTF,TGCAGGGCCAAGACAGCTAACTATGGCTACACCTTC
-,TRBJ2-3,TRBV7-6,few,CASSLARDTVLPTQYF,TGTGCCAGCAGCCTAGCCCGGGACACAGTTCTTCCTACGCAGTATTTT
TRBD2,TRBJ2-5,TRBV7-9,-,CAGSPRGLAGLPETQYF,TGTGCCGGCAGCCCCCGGGGACTAGCGGGGCTCCCAGAGACCCAGTACTTC
-,TRBJ2-5,TRBV7-8,few,CASSDHRDTSYQETQYF,TGTGCCAGCAGCGATCACCGGGACACCTCGTACCAAGAGACCCAGTACTTC
-,TRBJ2-4,TRBV11-1,few,CASSLAGKRIAKNIQYF,TGTGCCAGCAGCTTAGCGGGGAAGCGGATTGCCAAAAACATTCAGTACTTC
-,TRBJ1-6,TRBV3-1,many,CASSRLPGEALHF,TGTGCCAGCAGCCGCCTTCCGGGGGAAGCCCTCCACTTT